The 26 T cell receptor beta chains below were found in one sample sequenced in a study of human T cells and chemical hapten exposure. Using its own MiXCR run on the RACE reads, TCRdb lists one record per CDR3 protein. Of some 250,000 distinct CDR3 sequences in the sample, 7.5% to 8% were seen once. Sample time point: pre-sensitization, week 0. Treatment: therapeutic diphenylcyclopropenone sensitization with weekly scalp DPC. The sequencing here drew on whole blood, taken in connection with sensitization to the hapten diphenylcyclopropenone (DPC). These receptors all come from a man in his late teens or twenties with alopecia areata. Some clones in this sample may be carry-over from other donors' samples.

Only a few counts were recorded for this clonotype. This chain connects TRBV7-2 to TRBJ2-1; 7 bases align to TRBD2. Germline V gene lookup returns CDR1 SGHTA and CDR2 FQGNSA. Unmatched junction bases numbered 8, after V lost 8 bases and J lost 4 bases. This CDR3 contains 14 residues. The CDR3 here is CASSLAVLYNEQFF. CDR3 bases: TGTGCCAGCTCCCTAGCGGTACTTTACAATGAGCAGTTCTTC.

This clonotype turned up a few times. V and J are TRBV20-1 and TRBJ2-7; possible D gene TRBD1, 5 bases. From germline, CDR1 is DFQATT and CDR2 SNEGSKA (reference sequence). This CDR3 is built from 11 residues. The V end lost 6 bases, the J end lost 4 bases, and 10 bases lay between the germline ends. The CDR3 reads CSAPQEYEQYF. CDR3 sequence (DNA): TGCAGTGCCCCACAGGAGTACGAGCAGTACTTC.

This clonotype came up a few times. This chain connects TRBV12-3 or TRBV12-4 to TRBJ2-3, with TRBD1 matching 9 bases. CDR3 length: 14 amino acids. The V segment lost 3 bases and the J segment 6 bases; nucleotides outside the gene matches: 4. CDR3 loop: CASSFGTGRDTQYF. DNA of the CDR3: TGTGCCAGCAGTTTCGGGACAGGGCGTGATACGCAGTATTTT.

This clonotype has a count of ten or more. This chain uses TRBV19 with TRBJ1-1; D perhaps matches TRBD1 (5 bases). This CDR3 is built from 13 residues. Deletions cut 5 bases from V and 6 bases from J, with 13 bases between. CDR1 and CDR2 from the germline V gene are LNHDA and SQIVND (reference sequence). The CDR3 loop is CASSFQGLAEAFF. The CDR3 DNA follows: TGTGCCAGTAGTTTCCAGGGCCTCGCTGAAGCTTTCTTT.

This clonotype was seen more than once but under ten times. CDR3 protein: CASSYSPMEGVFRRYGYTF. Here the CDR3 DNA reads TGTGCCAGCAGTTACTCCCCGATGGAGGGTGTTTTCCGCCGGTATGGCTACACCTTC. The V gene is TRBV6-5, the J gene TRBJ1-2; D is unresolved. V gave up 0 bases and J gave up 5 bases, with 25 bases separating them. The CDR3 has 19 residues. Germline lookup yields CDR1 MNHEY and CDR2 SVGAGI.

The table lists this clonotype with a few counts. The chain combines TRBV27 with TRBJ1-4; 8 bases match TRBD1. The ends lost 2 bases at V and 7 bases at J; junction bases unmatched: 6. The germline CDR1 and CDR2 sequences are MNHEY and SMNVEV (reference sequence). This CDR3 has 15 amino acids. The CDR3 nucleotides read TGTGCCAGCAGTTTACAGGGGGCGCGTGGTGAAAAACTGTTTTTT. Translation gives CASSLQGARGEKLFF.

The sample holds many counts of this clonotype. The V gene is TRBV4-2, the J gene TRBJ1-1, with D hard to call. CDR3 length: 15 amino acids. Per the germline V gene, CDR1 is LGHNA and CDR2 is YNFKEQ. V was cut by 0 bases and J by 0 bases, with 8 bases left in between. In DNA, the CDR3 is TGTGCCAGCAGCCAAGATTCAGAGATGAACACTGAAGCTTTCTTT. Its protein is CASSQDSEMNTEAFF.

The chain uses TRBV9 and TRBJ1-6, with D possibly TRBD1 on 6 matching bases. Germline V gene lookup returns CDR1 SGDLS and CDR2 YYNGEE. CDR3 length: 16 residues. Deletions cut 4 bases from V and 7 bases from J, with 18 bases between. The DNA for the CDR3 is TGTGCCAGCAGCTCACCGAGGGGGTTGGGAAATTCACCCCTCCACTTT. Protein product: CASSSPRGLGNSPLHF.

V and J are TRBV18 and TRBJ2-1, with D possibly being TRBD1 (6 bases). The CDR3 has 15 amino acids. Germline-derived CDR1 and CDR2 are KGHSH and LQKENI. Trimming cost V 2 bases and J 4 bases, with 12 bases left between them. The DNA for the CDR3 is TGTGCCAGCTCACCAGAGGCTGGACAGTACAATGAGCAGTTCTTC. Translating gives CASSPEAGQYNEQFF.

This clonotype was counted at least ten times. The chain couples TRBV6-2 or TRBV6-3 to TRBJ2-3, with TRBD2 matching over 12 bases. Germline lookup yields CDR1 MNHEY and CDR2 SVGEGT. V was pared by 5 bases and J by 5 bases, with 5 bases of the junction left unmatched. The CDR3 contains 15 residues. The DNA for the CDR3 is TGTGCCAGCAGTAGACTAGCGGGGGTGCAAGATACGCAGTATTTT. It encodes CASSRLAGVQDTQYF.

This clonotype was detected only a few times. This sequence joins TRBV10-3 and TRBJ2-7; TRBD1 agrees at 9 bases. Per the germline V gene, CDR1 is ENHRY and CDR2 is SYGVKD. This CDR3 contains 14 residues. V was clipped by 6 bases and J by 5 bases; unmatched bases: 8. In DNA, the CDR3 is TGTGCCATCAGCGCCGGGACAGGGTACCACGAGCAGTACGTC. Amino acid sequence: CAISAGTGYHEQYV.

V gene TRBV10-3 combines with J gene TRBJ1-5; no clear D. Deletions cut 4 bases from V and 0 bases from J, with 10 bases between. CDR3 length: 15 residues. Per the germline V gene, CDR1 is ENHRY and CDR2 is SYGVKD. CDR3 loop: CAISGVSDSNQPQHF. The DNA for the CDR3 is TGTGCCATCAGTGGGGTATCGGATAGCAATCAGCCCCAGCATTTT.

This chain joins TRBV15 and TRBJ1-4; D is uncertain. The V gene lost 0 bases and the J gene lost 3 bases, with 14 bases spanning the gap. Germline loops: CDR1 LNHNV, CDR2 YYDKDF (reference sequence). The CDR3 runs 17 residues. The CDR3 sequence is CATSRDGDRFSNEKLFF. DNA of the CDR3: TGTGCCACCAGCAGAGATGGTGATCGGTTCTCTAATGAAAAACTGTTTTTT.

This clonotype has only a few counts. The chain employs TRBV7-6 and TRBJ2-7; 10 nucleotides line up with TRBD2. There are 18 residues in the CDR3. Germline V gene data show CDR1 as SGHVS and CDR2 as FNYEAQ. J was trimmed by 4 bases and V by 5 bases; bases with no gene match: 17. This chain's CDR3 is CASSKRNRASGGFYEQYF. The CDR3 DNA sequence: TGTGCCAGCAGCAAACGTAACAGGGCTAGCGGGGGCTTTTACGAGCAGTACTTC.

The chain has TRBV7-2 and TRBJ2-1, with D maybe TRBD1 (6 bases). Per germline, CDR1 SGHTA and CDR2 FQGNSA. This CDR3 is built from 16 residues. V was clipped by 1 base and J by 1 base, with 11 bases between them. CDR3 sequence: CASSLGLGASYNEQFF. CDR3 sequence (DNA): TGTGCCAGCAGCTTAGGTTTGGGGGCTTCCTACAATGAGCAGTTCTTC.

V usage is TRBV14 and J usage is TRBJ1-5; D gene unclear. The length of the CDR3 is 13 residues. V was pared by 4 bases and J by 10 bases, with 14 bases between. Germline V gene data show CDR1 as SGHDN and CDR2 as FVKESK. The CDR3 nucleotides read TGTGCCAGCAGCCCGACCCGGGAGGGTCCCCAGCATTTT. Its protein product is CASSPTREGPQHF.

This clonotype has a count of ten or more. The V gene is TRBV4-3, the J gene TRBJ1-6, with D unclear. The V end lost 0 bases, the J end lost 15 bases, and 12 bases lay between the germline ends. Germline lookup yields CDR1 LGHNA and CDR2 YSLEER. CDR3 length equals 13 residues. CDR3 sequence: CASSQDHQRGLHF. CDR3 DNA: TGCGCCAGCAGCCAAGATCACCAAAGAGGCCTCCACTTT.

The gene calls are TRBV27 and TRBJ2-1; weak D call: TRBD2 (5 bases). Trimming removed 3 bases from V and 0 bases from J, with 15 bases in between. CDR3 size: 17 residues. Per the germline V gene, CDR1 is MNHEY and CDR2 is SMNVEV (reference sequence). CDR3 protein: CASSFHLDTSSYNEQFF. The CDR3 region has the DNA TGTGCCAGCAGTTTCCATCTCGACACTAGCTCCTACAATGAGCAGTTCTTC.

The sample holds a few counts of this clonotype. This rearrangement joins TRBV4-2 to TRBJ1-2; a weak D match, TRBD1 (5 bases). Trimming took 0 bases from V and 6 from J, leaving 11 bases between them. The CDR3 sequence is 14 residues long. CDR1 and CDR2 (germline): LGHNA, YNFKEQ. CDR3 nucleotide sequence: TGTGCCAGCAGCCAAGAAAGCAGGGTCAATGGCTACACCTTC. Its protein is CASSQESRVNGYTF.

This clonotype was found many times. J is TRBJ1-6 and V is TRBV4-2; TRBD1 might be the D (5 bases). The CDR3 extends over 19 amino acids. V dropped 1 base and J dropped 7 bases, with 23 bases sitting between them. The germline CDR1 and CDR2 sequences are LGHNA and YNFKEQ. CDR3 sequence reads: CASSQVLVISQGDNSPLHF. The CDR3 DNA sequence: TGTGCCAGCAGCCAAGTTTTAGTAATAAGTCAGGGCGACAATTCACCCCTCCACTTT.

The chain links TRBV2 to TRBJ2-2; D gene unclear. Germline V gene data show CDR1 as SNHLY and CDR2 as FYNNEI. Trimming removed 0 bases at V and 6 bases at J, with 11 bases between. The CDR3 consists of 15 residues. CDR3 region: CASSEALVGPGELFF. DNA for the CDR3: TGTGCCAGCAGTGAAGCTCTAGTAGGGCCCGGGGAGCTGTTTTTT.

This clonotype was observed a few times. The chain recombines TRBV20-1 with TRBJ1-5, with D possibly TRBD1 on 6 matching bases. Trimming stripped 3 bases from V and 4 bases from J, with 13 bases between. CDR1 DFQATT and CDR2 SNEGSKA come from the germline V gene (reference sequence). The length of the CDR3 is 14 residues. The CDR3 loop is CSASSKGTNQPQHF. As DNA, the CDR3 is TGCAGTGCTAGCTCGAAAGGGACAAATCAGCCCCAGCATTTT.

With regard to this clonotype: A read error may be the cause here, since a much bigger clone is one base away. This sequence joins TRBV28 and TRBJ2-7; TRBD1 agrees at 8 bases. V gave up 7 bases and J gave up 6 bases; unmatched junction bases: 11. The CDR3 covers 14 residues. The germline CDR1 and CDR2 sequences are MDHEN and SYDVKM. This chain's CDR3 is CASIFPSGGGEQYF. The DNA for the CDR3 is TGTGCCAGCATTTTTCCCTCAGGGGGCGGCGAGCAGTACTTC.

This clonotype came up many times. The chain uses TRBV12-3 or TRBV12-4 and TRBJ2-5; D is unresolved. CDR3 length equals 14 residues. V gave up 2 bases and J gave up 3 bases, with 10 bases separating them. The DNA for the CDR3 is TGTGCCAGCAGTTTATGGTCCAAGGAAGAGACCCAGTACTTC. This sequence encodes CASSLWSKEETQYF.

The chain combines TRBV7-9 with TRBJ2-5; D is uncertain. CDR1 SEHNR and CDR2 FQNEAQ come from the germline V gene (reference sequence). Trimming stripped 1 base from V and 1 base from J, with 7 bases between. CDR3 length: 14 residues. CDR3 loop: CASSLVGIQETQYF. In DNA, the CDR3 is TGTGCCAGCAGCTTAGTGGGGATCCAAGAGACCCAGTACTTC.

This clonotype appeared a few times. The chain uses TRBV7-8 and TRBJ1-1; D is uncertain. V was pared by 7 bases and J by 1 base, with 19 bases between. The CDR3 is 16 amino acids. Per germline, CDR1 SGHVS and CDR2 FQNEAQ. CDR3 sequence: CASNEGILGRNTEAFF. DNA for the CDR3: TGTGCCAGCAATGAGGGCATTCTCGGGCGGAACACTGAAGCTTTCTTT. The complete variable domain, with remaining parts taken from reference TRBV7-8 and TRBJ1-1, reads GAGVSQSPRYKVAKRGQDVALRCDPISGHVSLFWYQQALGQGPEFLTYFQNEAQLDKSGLPSDRFFAERPEGSVSTLKIQRTQQEDSAVYLCASNEGILGRNTEAFFGQGTRLTVV.